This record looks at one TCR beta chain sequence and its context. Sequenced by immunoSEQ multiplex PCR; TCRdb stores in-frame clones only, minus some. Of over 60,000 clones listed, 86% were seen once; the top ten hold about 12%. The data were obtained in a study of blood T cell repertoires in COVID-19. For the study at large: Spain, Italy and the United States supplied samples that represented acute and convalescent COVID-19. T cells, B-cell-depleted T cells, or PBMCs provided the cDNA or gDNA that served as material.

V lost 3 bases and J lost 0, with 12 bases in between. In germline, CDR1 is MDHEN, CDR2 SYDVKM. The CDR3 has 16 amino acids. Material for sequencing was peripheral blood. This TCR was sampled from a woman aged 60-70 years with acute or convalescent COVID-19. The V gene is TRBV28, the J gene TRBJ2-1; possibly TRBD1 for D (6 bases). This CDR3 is CASSFDGQSSYNEQFF. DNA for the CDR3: TGTGCCAGCAGTTTTGACGGACAGAGCTCCTACAATGAGCAGTTCTTC.